This entry describes one TCR beta chain. The sample comes from a study of cytomegalovirus exposure and HLA in healthy donors. 60 Vbeta and 13 Jbeta primers were used in PCR. Assay: immunoSEQ multiplex PCR; the TCRdb copy retains only in-frame clones and omits some. The sample holds 92,000 or so clones, approximately 60% seen once. Sequencing used PBMCs. The clonotype comes from a woman aged 50 to 60 in good health and CMV-seropositive.

The CDR3 loop reads CASSQDPGRQETQYF. The CDR3 DNA follows: TGTGCCAGCAGCCAAGATCCGGGGAGGCAAGAGACCCAGTACTTC. This chain joins TRBV14 and TRBJ2-5, with D perhaps TRBD2 (6 bases). CDR1 and CDR2 (germline): SGHDN, FVKESK. V was clipped by 0 bases and J by 2 bases, with 10 bases between them. The CDR3 is made up of 15 amino acids.